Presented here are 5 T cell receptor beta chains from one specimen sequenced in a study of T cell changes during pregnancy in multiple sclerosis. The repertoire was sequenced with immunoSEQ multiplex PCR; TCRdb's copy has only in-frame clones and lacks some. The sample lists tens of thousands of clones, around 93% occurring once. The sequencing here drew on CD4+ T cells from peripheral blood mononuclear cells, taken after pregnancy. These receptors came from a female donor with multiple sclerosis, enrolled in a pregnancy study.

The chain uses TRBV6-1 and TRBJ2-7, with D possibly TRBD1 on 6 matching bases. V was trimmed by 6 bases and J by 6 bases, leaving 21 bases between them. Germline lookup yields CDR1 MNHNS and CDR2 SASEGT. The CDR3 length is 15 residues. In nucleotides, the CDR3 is TGTGCCAGCAGGAGCATACCCGGGACAAGTCCCGAGCAGTACTTC. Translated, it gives CASRSIPGTSPEQYF.

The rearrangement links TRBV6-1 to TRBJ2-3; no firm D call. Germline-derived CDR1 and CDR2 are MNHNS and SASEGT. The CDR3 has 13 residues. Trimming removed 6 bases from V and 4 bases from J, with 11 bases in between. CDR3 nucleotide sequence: TGTGCCAGCAGAAGATCCCCGGCAGATACGCAGTATTTT. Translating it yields CASRRSPADTQYF.

The CDR3 loop reads CASSLGGQGTDTQYF. CDR3 in DNA: TGTGCCAGCAGCTTGGGGGGACAGGGCACAGATACGCAGTATTTT. The chain uses TRBV5-8 and TRBJ2-3, with TRBD1 matching over 8 bases. Germline V gene sequence: CDR1 SGHTS, CDR2 YDEGEE. There are 15 residues in the CDR3. The V gene end was trimmed by 0 bases and the J gene end by 1 base; junction bases not matched to a gene: 1. Variable domain in full (rest from reference TRBV5-8 and TRBJ2-3): EAGVTQSPTHLIKTRGQQATLRCSPISGHTSVYWYQQALGLGLQFLLWYDEGEERNRGNFPPRFSGRQFPNYSSELNVNALELEDSALYLCASSLGGQGTDTQYFGPGTRLTVL.

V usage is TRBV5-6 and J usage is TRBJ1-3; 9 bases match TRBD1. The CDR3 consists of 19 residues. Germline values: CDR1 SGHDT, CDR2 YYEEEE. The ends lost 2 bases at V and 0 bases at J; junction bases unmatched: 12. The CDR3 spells CASSFRTGVGVGSGNTIYF. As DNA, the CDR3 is TGTGCCAGCAGCTTTCGGACAGGGGTCGGCGTCGGCTCTGGAAACACCATATATTTT. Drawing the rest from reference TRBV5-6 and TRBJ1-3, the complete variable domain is DAGVTQSPTHLIKTRGQQVTLRCSPKSGHDTVSWYQQALGQGPQFIFQYYEEEERQRGNFPDRFSGHQFPNYSSELNVNALLLGDSALYLCASSFRTGVGVGSGNTIYFGEGSWLTVV.

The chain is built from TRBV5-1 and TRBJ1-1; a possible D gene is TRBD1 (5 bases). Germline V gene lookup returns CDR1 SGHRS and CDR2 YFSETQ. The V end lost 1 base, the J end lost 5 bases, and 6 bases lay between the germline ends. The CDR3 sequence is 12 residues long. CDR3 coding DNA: TGCGCCAGCAGCTTGCGGGGGACTGAAGCTTTCTTT. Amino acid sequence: CASSLRGTEAFF.